A single sample is the source of the 16 T cell receptor beta chains below, sequenced in a study of shared clonotypes between healthy human individuals (dated by TCRdb to about 2020). Libraries were prepared through the immunoSEQ multiplex PCR assay. The table comes from immuneACCESS by way of TCRdb, which keeps in-frame sequences with V and J called. Part of the clones is missing from these tables; in studies checked, under half for an unresolved V gene and the rest for unknown reasons. The sample table records some 1 million clones; about 70% of these occur just once. The ten largest clones add up to roughly 1.5% of the sample. Sequenced material: memory CD4+ T cells sorted from blood. This specimen's cell subset or site label, per the study, means: CD45RA-negative fraction. Source of these receptors: a man aged 18-30 years in good health.

V and J are TRBV4-3 and TRBJ2-3; TRBD1 matches 7 bases. Germline CDR1 reads LGHNA; CDR2 reads YSLEER. V was clipped by 5 bases and J by 3 bases; unmatched bases: 8. This CDR3 contains 15 residues. The CDR3 DNA reads as TGCGCCAGCAGCATCCGTCAGGGGGTAACAGATACGCAGTATTTT. Its protein is CASSIRQGVTDTQYF.

The V gene is TRBV18, the J gene TRBJ1-3; 7 nucleotides agree with TRBD1. This CDR3 is built from 16 residues. In germline, CDR1 is KGHSH, CDR2 LQKENI. The V segment lost 3 bases and the J segment 2 bases; nucleotides outside the gene matches: 7. CDR3 residues: CASSPTGTGAGNTIYF. CDR3 nucleotides: TGTGCCAGCTCACCCACCGGCACAGGGGCTGGAAACACCATATATTTT.

The chain uses TRBV6-5 and TRBJ2-7; unclear D gene. The V end lost 6 bases, the J end lost 2 bases, and 14 bases lay between the germline ends. CDR3 length equals 14 residues. Looked up from germline, CDR1 is MNHEY and CDR2 is SVGAGI. CDR3 protein: CASRPPGSTYEQYF. The CDR3 region has the DNA TGTGCCAGCAGACCCCCGGGCTCGACCTACGAGCAGTACTTC.

This clone was counted between two and nine times. The J gene is TRBJ2-1, the V gene TRBV19, with 13 bases that match TRBD2. The V gene end was trimmed by 7 bases and the J gene end by 12 bases; junction bases not matched to a gene: 9. CDR3 length: 14 residues. The V gene's germline CDR1 is LNHDA and CDR2 SQIVND (reference sequence). The CDR3 spells CASKAPGTSGTQFF. CDR3 nucleotides: TGTGCCAGTAAAGCCCCGGGGACTAGCGGGACGCAGTTCTTC.

The chain employs TRBV18 and TRBJ2-3; D is unresolved. There are 15 residues in the CDR3. Germline V gene sequence: CDR1 KGHSH, CDR2 LQKENI. Trimming took off 2 bases at V and 0 bases at J, with 9 bases between the two ends. In DNA form, the CDR3 reads TGTGCCAGCTCACCAGGCGGAATTAGCACAGATACGCAGTATTTT. Its translation is CASSPGGISTDTQYF.

This clone was counted at least ten times. V is TRBV6-6 and J is TRBJ1-1, with D possibly being TRBD1 (5 bases). This CDR3 has 13 residues. V gave up 5 bases and J gave up 1 base, with 8 bases separating them. Germline CDR1 is MNHNY and CDR2 is SVGAGI (reference sequence). CDR3 sequence (DNA): TGTGCCAGCAGTGACAGCCCGAACACTGAAGCTTTCTTT. Its protein product is CASSDSPNTEAFF.

This chain joins TRBV2 and TRBJ2-5, with TRBD2 matching over 8 bases. Germline V lookup: CDR1 SNHLY, CDR2 FYNNEI. The junction had 5 bases not matched to a gene; V was cut back by 4 bases and J by 1 base. This CDR3 comprises 15 residues. The CDR3 nucleotides are TGTGCCAGCAGTGGGACTAGCCGCAGCCAAGAGACCCAGTACTTC. It encodes CASSGTSRSQETQYF.

The chain carries TRBV27 and TRBJ1-3; unclear D gene. This CDR3 has 16 residues. Germline CDR1 and CDR2: MNHEY and SMNVEV (reference sequence). With 5 bases removed from V and 1 base from J, the gap between germline ends came to 15 bases. Here the CDR3 DNA reads TGTGCCAGCAGTAAAATACCCATCGGATCTGGAAACACCATATATTTT. It is translated as CASSKIPIGSGNTIYF.

The chain links TRBV11-2 to TRBJ2-7, with 7 positions matching TRBD1. V was clipped by 2 bases and J by 1 base; unmatched bases: 5. The germline V gene encodes CDR1 SGHAT and CDR2 FQNNGV. This CDR3 is built from 15 residues. The CDR3 is CASSLFGQASYEQYF. The CDR3 DNA reads TGTGCCAGCAGCTTATTCGGACAGGCATCCTACGAGCAGTACTTC.

The chain combines TRBV7-9 with TRBJ2-4, with D perhaps being TRBD1 or TRBD2 (6 bases each). Germline CDR1 and CDR2: SEHNR and FQNEAQ (reference sequence). The CDR3 runs to 17 residues. Trimming stripped 4 bases from V and 8 bases from J, with 24 bases between. This CDR3 reads CASSSLPGQNGGYIQYF. CDR3 nucleotides: TGTGCCAGCAGCTCCCTACCCGGACAGAACGGAGGGTACATTCAGTACTTC.

The CDR3 region has the DNA TGTGCCAGCAGCCCGACGGGCGGGGGGGCCAGAGATACGCAGTATTTT. It yields the protein CASSPTGGGARDTQYF. V usage is TRBV7-9 and J usage is TRBJ2-3; 9 bases are shared with TRBD2. With 5 bases clipped from V and 5 bases from J, the junction kept 11 bases outside the gene matches. Looked up from germline, CDR1 is SEHNR and CDR2 is FQNEAQ (reference sequence). The CDR3 is 16 amino acids.

The rearrangement uses TRBV6-5 and TRBJ1-2; tentative D call: TRBD1 (5 bases). The V gene's germline CDR1 is MNHEY and CDR2 SVGAGI. The V gene lost 6 bases and the J gene lost 5 bases, with 10 bases spanning the gap. CDR3 size: 12 residues. CDR3 protein: CASSAGRYGYTF. Written as DNA, the CDR3 is TGTGCCAGCAGCGCGGGGCGTTATGGCTACACCTTC.

V gene TRBV5-1 combines with J gene TRBJ2-1; D call uncertain. The CDR3 is 11 residues long. The V end lost 2 bases, the J end lost 7 bases, and 4 bases lay between the germline ends. The germline V gene encodes CDR1 SGHRS and CDR2 YFSETQ. For the CDR3, the DNA is TGCGCCAGCAGCTTTTCGAATGAGCAGTTCTTC. It codes for CASSFSNEQFF. The full variable domain, rest sourced from reference TRBV5-1 and TRBJ2-1, is KAGVTQTPRYLIKTRGQQVTLSCSPISGHRSVSWYQQTPGQGLQFLFEYFSETQRNKGNFPGRFSGRQFSNSRSEMNVSTLELGDSALYLCASSFSNEQFFGPGTRLTVL.

This rearrangement joins TRBV10-3 to TRBJ2-3, with 9 bases matching TRBD1. The trim removed 3 bases at V and 5 bases at J, leaving 3 bases unmatched. Germline V gene sequence: CDR1 ENHRY, CDR2 SYGVKD. CDR3 size: 14 residues. The CDR3 spells CAISDGQGQDTQYF. The CDR3 bases are TGTGCCATCAGTGACGGACAGGGGCAAGATACGCAGTATTTT.

The chain recombines TRBV20-1 with TRBJ2-7, with D unclear. This CDR3 is 10 amino acids long. CDR1 DFQATT and CDR2 SNEGSKA come from the germline V gene (reference sequence). The CDR3 DNA reads TGCAGCTTAAGCCGCTACGAGCAGTACTTC. It yields the protein CSLSRYEQYF.

The chain employs TRBV28 and TRBJ1-1; TRBD1 is a possible D gene (5 bases). The CDR3 sequence is 17 residues long. Germline values: CDR1 MDHEN, CDR2 SYDVKM. V lost 5 bases, J lost 4 bases, and 23 bases lay in between. Here the CDR3 DNA reads TGTGCCAGCAGTCTGTACCGCGGGACCCTAGAACCCACTGAAGCTTTCTTT. It specifies CASSLYRGTLEPTEAFF.